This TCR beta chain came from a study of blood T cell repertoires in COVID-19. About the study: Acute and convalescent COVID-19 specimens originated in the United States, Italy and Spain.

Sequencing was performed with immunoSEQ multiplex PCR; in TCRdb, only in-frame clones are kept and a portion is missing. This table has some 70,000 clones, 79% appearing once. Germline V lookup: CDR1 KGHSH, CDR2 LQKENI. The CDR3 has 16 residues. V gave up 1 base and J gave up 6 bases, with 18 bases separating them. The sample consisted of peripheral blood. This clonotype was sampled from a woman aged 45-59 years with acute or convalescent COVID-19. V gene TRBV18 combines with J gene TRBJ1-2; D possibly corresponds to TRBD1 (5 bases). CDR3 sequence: CASSPRPVRDKDGYTF. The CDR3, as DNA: TGTGCCAGCTCACCACGTCCCGTCAGGGATAAGGATGGCTACACCTTC.